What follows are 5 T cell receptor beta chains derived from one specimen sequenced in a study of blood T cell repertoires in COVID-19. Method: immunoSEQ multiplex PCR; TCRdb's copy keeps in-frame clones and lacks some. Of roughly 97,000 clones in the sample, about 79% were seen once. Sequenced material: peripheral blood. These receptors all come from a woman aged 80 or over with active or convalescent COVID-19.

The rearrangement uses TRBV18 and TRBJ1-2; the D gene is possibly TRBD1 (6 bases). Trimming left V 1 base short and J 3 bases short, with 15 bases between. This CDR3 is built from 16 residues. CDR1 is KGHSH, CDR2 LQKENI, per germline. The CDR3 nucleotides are TGTGCCAGCTCACCACGTTTGGCGGGGGCGGACTATGGCTACACCTTC. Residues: CASSPRLAGADYGYTF.

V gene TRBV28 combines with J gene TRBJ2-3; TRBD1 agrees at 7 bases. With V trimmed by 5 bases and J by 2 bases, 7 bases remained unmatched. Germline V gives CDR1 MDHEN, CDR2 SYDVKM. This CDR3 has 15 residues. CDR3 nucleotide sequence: TGTGCCAGCAGTCCCCCGACAGGGATCACAGATACGCAGTATTTT. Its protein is CASSPPTGITDTQYF.

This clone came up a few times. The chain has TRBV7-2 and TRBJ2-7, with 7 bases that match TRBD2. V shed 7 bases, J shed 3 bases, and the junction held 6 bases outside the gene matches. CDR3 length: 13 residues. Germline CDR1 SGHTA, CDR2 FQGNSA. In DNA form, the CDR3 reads TGTGCCAGCACCCAAGGCGGGAGCTACGAGCAGTACTTC. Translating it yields CASTQGGSYEQYF.

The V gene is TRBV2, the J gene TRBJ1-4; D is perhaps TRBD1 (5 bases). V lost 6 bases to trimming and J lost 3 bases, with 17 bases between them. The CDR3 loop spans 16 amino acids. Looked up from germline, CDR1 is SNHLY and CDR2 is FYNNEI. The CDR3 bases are TGTGCCAGCAGCGGAGGGGTCGGGGGTGCTAATGAAAAACTGTTTTTT. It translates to CASSGGVGGANEKLFF.

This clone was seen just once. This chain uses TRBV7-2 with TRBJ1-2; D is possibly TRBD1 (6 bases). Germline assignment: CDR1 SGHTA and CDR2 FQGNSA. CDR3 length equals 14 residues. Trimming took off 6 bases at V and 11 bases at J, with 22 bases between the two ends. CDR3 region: CASSDPIPQGGYTF. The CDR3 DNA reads TGTGCCAGCAGTGACCCGATCCCACAGGGAGGGTACACCTTC.